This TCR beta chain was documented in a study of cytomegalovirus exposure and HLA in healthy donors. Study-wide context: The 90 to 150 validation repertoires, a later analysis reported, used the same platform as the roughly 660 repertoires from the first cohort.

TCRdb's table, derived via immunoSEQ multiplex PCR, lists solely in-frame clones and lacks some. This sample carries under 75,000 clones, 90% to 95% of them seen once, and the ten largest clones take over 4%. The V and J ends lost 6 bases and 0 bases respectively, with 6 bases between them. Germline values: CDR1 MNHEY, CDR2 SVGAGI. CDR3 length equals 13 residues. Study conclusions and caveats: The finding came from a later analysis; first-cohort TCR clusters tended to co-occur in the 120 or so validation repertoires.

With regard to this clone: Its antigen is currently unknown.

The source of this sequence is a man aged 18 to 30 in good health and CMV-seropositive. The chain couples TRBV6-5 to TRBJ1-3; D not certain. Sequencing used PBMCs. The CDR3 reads CASSTSSGNTIYF. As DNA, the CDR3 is TGTGCCAGCAGCACATCCTCTGGAAACACCATATATTTT.